This T cell receptor beta chain was profiled in a study of technical replicates of blood from several donors. Assay used: immunoSEQ multiplex PCR; TCRdb lists only in-frame clones, some missing. This table has over 85,000 clones, less than 95% appearing once. This CDR3 is built from 13 residues. With 7 bases removed from V and 6 bases from J, the gap between germline ends came to 14 bases. The V gene's germline CDR1 is SGHAT and CDR2 FQDESV (reference sequence). The chain has TRBV11-1 and TRBJ2-3; no firm D call. Sequencing input: T cells isolated from PBMCs. This sequence originates from a human donor in good health. The CDR3 loop reads CASTLGPRDTQYF. CDR3 nucleotide sequence: TGTGCCAGCACTTTGGGCCCCCGGGATACGCAGTATTTT.